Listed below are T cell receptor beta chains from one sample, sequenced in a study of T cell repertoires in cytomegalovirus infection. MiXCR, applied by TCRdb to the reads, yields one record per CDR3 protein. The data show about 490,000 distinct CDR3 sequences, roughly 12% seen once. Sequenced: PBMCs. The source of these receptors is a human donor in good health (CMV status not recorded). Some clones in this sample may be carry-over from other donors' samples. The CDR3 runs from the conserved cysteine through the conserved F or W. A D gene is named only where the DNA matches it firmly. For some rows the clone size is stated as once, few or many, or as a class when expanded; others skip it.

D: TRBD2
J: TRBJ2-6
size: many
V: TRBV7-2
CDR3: CASRGEGGANVLTF
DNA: TGTGCCAGCAGAGGGGAGGGAGGGGCCAACGTCCTGACTTTC

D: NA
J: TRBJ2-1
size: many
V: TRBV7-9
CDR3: CASSSSGTNEQFF
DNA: TGTGCCAGCAGCTCCTCAGGAACCAATGAGCAGTTCTTC

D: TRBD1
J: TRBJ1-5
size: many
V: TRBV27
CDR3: CASSSGTGGDQPQHF
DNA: TGTGCCAGCAGTTCCGGGACAGGGGGCGATCAGCCCCAGCATTTT

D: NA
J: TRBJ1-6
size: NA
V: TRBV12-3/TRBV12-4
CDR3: CASGRDPFRKNSPLHF
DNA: TGTGCCAGCGGAAGAGACCCGTTTAGGAAGAATTCACCCCTCCACTTT

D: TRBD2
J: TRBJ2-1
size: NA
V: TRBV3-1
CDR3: CASSLGGLAGGDEQFF
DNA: TGTGCCAGCAGCCTCGGAGGCCTAGCGGGGGGCGATGAGCAGTTCTTC

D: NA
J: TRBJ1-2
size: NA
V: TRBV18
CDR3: CASSPGSTFRISGYTF
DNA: TGTGCCAGCTCACCAGGCTCGACTTTCAGGATTAGCGGCTACACCTTC

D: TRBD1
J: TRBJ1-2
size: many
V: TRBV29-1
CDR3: CSVPRAGGGDFDGYTF
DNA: TGCAGCGTCCCTAGGGCAGGGGGCGGGGATTTCGATGGCTACACCTTC

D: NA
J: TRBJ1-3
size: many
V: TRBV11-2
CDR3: CASSFASAGNTIYF
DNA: TGTGCCAGCAGCTTTGCGTCCGCCGGAAACACCATATATTTT

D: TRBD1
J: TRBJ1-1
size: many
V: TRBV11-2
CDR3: CASILRTSTGYHTEAFF
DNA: TGTGCCAGCATTCTCCGTACCTCGACAGGGTATCACACTGAAGCTTTCTTT

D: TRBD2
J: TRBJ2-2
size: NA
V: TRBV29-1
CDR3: CSVNRVSGSATGELFF
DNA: TGCAGCGTAAACAGGGTGAGCGGGAGTGCTACCGGGGAGCTGTTTTTT

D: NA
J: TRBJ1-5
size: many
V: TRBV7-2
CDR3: CASSRDVLLRDNQPQHF
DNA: TGTGCCAGCAGCCGGGACGTCCTTTTACGGGACAATCAGCCCCAGCATTTT

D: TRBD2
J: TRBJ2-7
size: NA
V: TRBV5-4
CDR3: CDQAPATAGGRNEQYF
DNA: TGTGACCAAGCCCCCGCCACAGCGGGAGGGCGGAACGAGCAGTACTTC

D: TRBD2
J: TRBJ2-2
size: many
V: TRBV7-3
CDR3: CASSSPTSGYTGELFF
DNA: TGTGCCAGCAGCTCCCCGACTAGCGGATACACCGGGGAGCTGTTTTTT

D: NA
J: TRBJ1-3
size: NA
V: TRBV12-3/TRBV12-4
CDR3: CASRPRRRGGNTIYF
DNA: TGTGCCAGCAGGCCCAGGAGGCGCGGCGGAAACACCATATATTTT

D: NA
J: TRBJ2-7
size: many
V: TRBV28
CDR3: CASSLGDAGQYF
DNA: TGTGCCAGCAGTCTAGGGGACGCAGGGCAGTACTTC

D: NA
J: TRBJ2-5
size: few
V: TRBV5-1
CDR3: CASSLEHAETQYF
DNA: TGCGCCAGCAGCTTGGAACATGCGGAGACCCAGTACTTC

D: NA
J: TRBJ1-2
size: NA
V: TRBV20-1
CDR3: CSGDHYGYTF
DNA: TGCAGTGGGGACCATTATGGCTACACCTTC

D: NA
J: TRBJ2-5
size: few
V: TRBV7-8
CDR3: CASSLARGTQTQYF
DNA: TGTGCCAGCAGCTTAGCGAGGGGGACGCAGACCCAGTACTTC

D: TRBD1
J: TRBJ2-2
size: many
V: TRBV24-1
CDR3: CATASSDRGSIGELFF
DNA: TGTGCCACAGCGTCCTCAGACAGGGGGAGTATCGGGGAGCTGTTTTTT

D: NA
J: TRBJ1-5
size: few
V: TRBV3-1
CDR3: CASSQGEAQPQHF
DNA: TGTGCCAGCAGCCAAGGGGAGGCCCAGCCCCAGCATTTT

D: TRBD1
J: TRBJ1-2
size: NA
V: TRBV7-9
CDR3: CASSLKTGEEDYGYTF
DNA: TGTGCCAGCAGCTTAAAAACAGGGGAAGAGGATTATGGCTACACCTTC

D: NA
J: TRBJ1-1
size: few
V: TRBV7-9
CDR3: CASSTGGAFF
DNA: TGTGCCAGCAGCACGGGGGGAGCTTTCTTT

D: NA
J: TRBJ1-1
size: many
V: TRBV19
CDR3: CASKWEGGMNTEAFF
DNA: TGTGCCAGTAAATGGGAGGGGGGCATGAACACTGAAGCTTTCTTT

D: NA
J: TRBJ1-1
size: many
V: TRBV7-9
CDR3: CASSSDGGPLNTEAFF
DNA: TGTGCCAGCAGCTCCGACGGGGGACCTCTGAACACTGAAGCTTTCTTT